What follows is one TCR beta chain and its context. The antigen it binds to is not known. Per-nucleotide qualities are absent, and no much larger clonotype sits a single base away. Via the germline V gene, CDR1 is LGHNA and CDR2 YNFKEQ. For this chain, trimming is 0 bases at the V end and 6 bases at the J end, and the number of junction bases without a gene match is 10. Including cysteine and phenylalanine, the CDR3 has 18 amino acids. The kept DNA is CDR3 alone, 54 bases in frame from the first base. Using the deep immunoSEQ assay, multiplex PCR amplified TCR CDR3 regions from genomic DNA. Extracted genomic DNA from each cell subset was distributed evenly across all wells of several immunoSEQ 96-well plates, and each plate was treated as a replicate. For unsorted PBMC, around 290 ng of genomic DNA, equivalent to around 30,000 T cell genomes, went into each replicate PCR. Genomic DNA from unsorted PBMC was sequenced over ten immunoSEQ deep assay plates. Purified libraries were quantified with a Qubit 3.0 fluorometer, sized on a Bioanalyzer 2100, and re-quantified with the KAPA Library Quantification kit. Every immunoSEQ 96-well plate was sequenced on a separate single-read 150-cycle Illumina NextSeq 550 flow cell. The authors' analysis ran thus. Because only junctional sequences without quality scores were contained in the immunoSEQ output, filtering matching that applied to full-length reads could not be performed. To assign V/J genes and CDR3, sequences were annotated against IMGT germline references using PyIR, a Python wrapper for IgBLAST v1.9. Reads were filtered out if the reads had weak V/J assignments (E-value above 1e-6), no CDR3, stop codons, out-of-frame junctions, or ambiguous translated residues. A V3J clonotype was defined by an identical inferred V gene, J gene, and CDR3 amino acid sequence. Percentage overlap between repertoires was calculated by dividing the number of shared unique clonotypes by the size of the smaller repertoire. Richness of each repertoire was evaluated using RTK rarefaction, the Chao1 estimator, and Recon v2.1 estimates of unobserved clonotypes. The clones in this table, taken by TCRdb from immuneACCESS, are in-frame only. Not every clone is retained; where verified, under half of the shortfall comes from an unresolved V gene, and the cause of the rest is unknown. V and J calls and clone size are those listed in that table; D and trimming were worked out from the DNA. This sample holds hundreds of thousands of clones; around 80% were observed only once. Together, the top ten hold approximately 12% of the sample.

This sample is drawn from a study of shared clonotypes between healthy human individuals (dated by TCRdb to 2020 to 2021). About the study as a whole: A couple of women and a few men aged 18 to 49 years were included in the cohort. To estimate repertoire size and how much clonotype sharing occurs between individuals, the study deeply sequenced the blood TCR repertoires of five healthy adults. To increase sequencing depth and limit assay-specific biases, different laboratories used diverse techniques to prepare libraries and sequence TCR repertoires. Leukapheresis yielded between about 0.94 and 8.9 billion PBMCs per donor.

Study-wide findings and limitations: The small number of donors limited the genetic and exposure-history diversity represented. Sampling was restricted to blood, and TCR repertoires in tissues likely differ from the TCR repertoires found in blood. Pairwise subsampling indicated that sequencing depth was expected to affect the degree of clonotype sharing among donors.

Donors were healthy HIV-negative adults with no recently reported acute infections or vaccinations. All donors were Caucasian adults living in Nashville, Tennessee, USA. For unsorted samples, some 87 million PBMCs were counted, and genomic DNA was extracted using the QIAamp DNA Blood Mini kit. Blood was obtained by leukapheresis, after which PBMCs were separated by Ficoll-Histopaque density gradient centrifugation and cryopreserved in liquid nitrogen vapor phase. Sequencing was carried out using PBMCs. This clonotype was sampled from a woman between 40 and 50 years old in good health. Some clones in this sample may be carry-over from other donors' samples. The sequence joins TRBV4-2 to TRBJ2-1; TRBD2 fits 11 bases in the junction. The CDR3 region has the sequence CASSQESGSGRASNEQFF. The DNA reads TGTGCCAGCAGCCAAGAGTCGGGTAGCGGGAGGGCCTCCAATGAGCAGTTCTTC.